The rows below give T cell receptor beta chains drawn from one sample of a study of T-cell memory formation after mild COVID-19. TCRdb itself ran the 5' RACE reads through MiXCR, one entry per CDR3 protein. Of under 400,000 distinct CDR3 sequences listed, around 27% were seen once; the top ten hold approximately 12%. The sequenced sample was PBMCs or a T cell subset sorted from them (not recorded which). The receptors shown here come from an adult woman who had mild COVID-19 (a few samples of this study predate the infection). Cell type and time point are not known. Both conserved end residues are part of each CDR3. The D gene is left open where the match is weak. Clone size, where shown, is once, few, many, or a class for clones that have expanded.

TRBJ2-7,NA,TRBV4-3,NA,CASSQGLEVYEQYF
TRBJ2-4,NA,TRBV5-6,NA,CASSLGHTLRYF
TRBJ2-1,TRBD1,TRBV6-2/TRBV6-3,NA,CASSSGTGSFDEQFF
TRBJ2-1,TRBD2,TRBV18,few,CASSPVLSGRARHGEQFF
TRBJ2-7,NA,TRBV20-1,NA,CSARLTSRPYEQYF
TRBJ1-5,NA,TRBV18,NA,CASSPPLGYDNQPQHF
TRBJ2-1,TRBD1,TRBV7-9,medium-sized,CASSIRPTGINEQFF
TRBJ2-5,NA,TRBV20-1,NA,CSAWVGSFQETQYF
TRBJ2-1,TRBD2,TRBV7-9,few,CASSFGGDNEQFF
TRBJ2-7,NA,TRBV6-1,NA,CASSEYGVGLQYF
TRBJ2-1,NA,TRBV11-2,few,CASSGTEQFF
TRBJ2-3,TRBD2,TRBV23-1,few,CAKGEKRECADTQYF
TRBJ2-6,TRBD1,TRBV5-4,few,CASGQGTLAGANVLTF
TRBJ2-2,NA,TRBV6-5,few,CASGVTGANTGELFF
TRBJ2-7,NA,TRBV7-9,many,CASSRLGTNYEQYF
TRBJ2-1,NA,TRBV5-5,few,CASSSVLGGGEQFF
TRBJ2-7,NA,TRBV2,NA,CASSTGRDWPYEQYF
TRBJ2-2,NA,TRBV3-1,NA,CASSPGAGSSGELFF
TRBJ2-1,NA,TRBV20-1,few,CSSQLRGVEQFF
TRBJ2-1,TRBD2,TRBV12-3/TRBV12-4,few,CASSSPLAGDLFF
TRBJ1-1,NA,TRBV20-1,NA,CSAAYRVMNTEAFF
TRBJ2-1,NA,TRBV14,few,CASSQLQGLINEQFF
TRBJ2-5,NA,TRBV19,few,CASSIFGFQETQYF
TRBJ1-1,NA,TRBV12-3/TRBV12-4,NA,CASSGGQNTEAFF
TRBJ1-5,NA,TRBV5-4,NA,CASSSGSEVDQPQHF
TRBJ1-3,NA,TRBV20-1,NA,CSARKVTRSGNTIYF
TRBJ1-2,NA,TRBV27,NA,CASSLGGFASYTF
TRBJ1-1,NA,TRBV28,few,CASTSPPGDPNTEAFF
TRBJ1-2,TRBD1,TRBV10-3,few,CAISETGGDYGYTF
TRBJ2-2,TRBD1,TRBV24-1,NA,CATSGDRGYTGELFF
TRBJ1-1,NA,TRBV6-2/TRBV6-3,NA,CASSYPGTTEAFF
TRBJ2-5,TRBD2,TRBV7-2,few,CASGFSGRTRGETQYF
TRBJ1-2,TRBD1,TRBV7-9,NA,CASSTAGQAHGYTF
TRBJ2-7,NA,TRBV7-3,NA,CASSRGTASYEQYF
TRBJ2-4,TRBD2,TRBV29-1,NA,CSAGLGENIQYF
TRBJ2-5,TRBD2,TRBV2,few,CASSDLAGYQETQYF
TRBJ2-1,TRBD2,TRBV20-1,NA,CSAPSGRVDEQFF
TRBJ2-3,NA,TRBV20-1,NA,CSATGTLNTDTQYF
TRBJ2-2,NA,TRBV7-2,NA,CASSLVRADGELFF
TRBJ1-1,NA,TRBV29-1,NA,CSSSGRRDTEAFF
TRBJ2-3,NA,TRBV9,NA,CASSVVDRTDTQYF
TRBJ2-5,NA,TRBV20-1,few,CSATGRQETQYF
TRBJ1-2,TRBD1,TRBV3-1,NA,CASSPWTGRNGYTF
TRBJ2-1,NA,TRBV7-9,NA,CASSFIHEQFF
TRBJ2-3,NA,TRBV6-5,few,CASRHSGAGTDTQYF
TRBJ2-4,TRBD2,TRBV12-3/TRBV12-4,NA,CASSRLAGGLAKNIQYF
TRBJ1-2,TRBD1,TRBV7-2,few,CASSPGQGPYPIYGYTF
TRBJ1-2,NA,TRBV12-3/TRBV12-4,few,CASSLGGPSYGYTF
TRBJ1-4,TRBD1,TRBV5-1,NA,CASSLARQGRREKLFF
TRBJ2-3,NA,TRBV7-8,few,CASSRGLQGFWGTDTQYF
TRBJ2-3,TRBD2,TRBV7-2,few,CASSLTSVSTDTQYF
TRBJ1-1,NA,TRBV19,NA,CASSMVPNEAFF
TRBJ2-1,NA,TRBV19,few,CASSRAGYNEQFF
TRBJ2-2,TRBD1,TRBV11-3,few,CASSTRQGRELFF